A selection of T cell receptor beta chains follows, all from one sample in a study of response to subunit inactivated influenza vaccine. TCRdb analysed the RT-PCR reads with MiXCR anew, one entry per CDR3 protein. The table lists roughly 180,000 distinct CDR3 sequences, around 9% of them singletons. The source material was non-naive T cells sorted from PBMCs, sampled on the day of vaccination. The source is a man in his fifties who received an inactivated influenza vaccine. Each CDR3 is given with its conserved first and last residue. Each record gives: clone size, J gene, V gene, D gene, CDR3 protein, CDR3 DNA. D genes are given only for firm matches. Some rows have no size entry. The others give once, few or many, or a class for an expanded clone.

clone_size: many; j_call: TRBJ2-1; v_call: TRBV4-2; d_call: TRBD2; cdr3_aa: CASSLLPGGTDEQFF; cdr3_nt: TGTGCCAGCAGCCTACTTCCGGGGGGGACCGATGAGCAGTTCTTC
clone_size: many; j_call: TRBJ1-2; v_call: TRBV9; d_call: NA; cdr3_aa: CAIFTASNYVSYTF; cdr3_nt: TGTGCCATTTTCACAGCCTCTAACTATGTTAGCTACACCTTC
clone_size: NA; j_call: TRBJ2-5; v_call: TRBV29-1; d_call: TRBD1; cdr3_aa: CSVLHRGPLAQGTQYF; cdr3_nt: TGCAGCGTTCTCCACAGGGGTCCGCTTGCCCAGGGGACCCAGTACTTC
clone_size: few; j_call: TRBJ2-7; v_call: TRBV11-2; d_call: NA; cdr3_aa: CASSLGAGGEQYF; cdr3_nt: TGTGCCAGCAGCTTAGGGGCAGGTGGCGAGCAGTACTTC
clone_size: NA; j_call: TRBJ1-3; v_call: TRBV6-2/TRBV6-3; d_call: NA; cdr3_aa: CASSFRQSGNTIYF; cdr3_nt: TGTGCCAGCAGCTTCCGACAGAGTGGAAACACCATATATTTT
clone_size: NA; j_call: TRBJ2-1; v_call: TRBV12-3/TRBV12-4; d_call: NA; cdr3_aa: CAGSPPGFDDEQFF; cdr3_nt: TGTGCCGGCAGTCCCCCGGGATTCGATGATGAGCAGTTCTTC
clone_size: few; j_call: TRBJ1-5; v_call: TRBV24-1; d_call: NA; cdr3_aa: CATSDKDSQPQHF; cdr3_nt: TGTGCCACCAGTGATAAAGACAGTCAGCCCCAGCATTTT
clone_size: many; j_call: TRBJ2-1; v_call: TRBV11-2; d_call: TRBD2; cdr3_aa: CASSLGLAGDSGSYNEQFF; cdr3_nt: TGTGCCAGCAGCTTAGGTCTAGCGGGAGACTCGGGGTCCTACAATGAGCAGTTCTTC
clone_size: NA; j_call: TRBJ2-3; v_call: TRBV7-2; d_call: NA; cdr3_aa: CASSRNTDTQYF; cdr3_nt: TGTGCCAGCAGCCGCAACACAGATACGCAGTATTTT
clone_size: NA; j_call: TRBJ1-1; v_call: TRBV2; d_call: NA; cdr3_aa: CTFTNTGRVHNLMNTEAFF; cdr3_nt: TGTACCTTCACCAACACGGGGAGAGTACACAACCTAATGAACACTGAAGCTTTCTTT
clone_size: NA; j_call: TRBJ1-2; v_call: TRBV7-2; d_call: NA; cdr3_aa: CASSFGARYGYTF; cdr3_nt: TGTGCCAGCAGCTTTGGGGCACGCTATGGCTACACCTTC
clone_size: few; j_call: TRBJ2-1; v_call: TRBV5-4; d_call: NA; cdr3_aa: CASSLWGGSYNEQFF; cdr3_nt: TGTGCCAGCAGCTTGTGGGGCGGCTCCTACAATGAGCAGTTCTTC
clone_size: NA; j_call: TRBJ2-5; v_call: TRBV7-2; d_call: NA; cdr3_aa: CASSLSSSQETQYF; cdr3_nt: TGTGCCAGCAGCCTCTCCAGCTCCCAAGAGACCCAGTACTTC
clone_size: few; j_call: TRBJ2-1; v_call: TRBV11-2; d_call: TRBD2; cdr3_aa: CASSLGGTSGGAVQWVQFF; cdr3_nt: TGTGCCAGCAGCTTAGGTGGGACTAGCGGGGGGGCTGTCCAATGGGTGCAGTTCTTC
clone_size: many; j_call: TRBJ1-5; v_call: TRBV4-2; d_call: NA; cdr3_aa: CASSPGVGEQPQHF; cdr3_nt: TGTGCCAGCAGCCCAGGGGTGGGGGAGCAGCCCCAGCATTTT
clone_size: few; j_call: TRBJ2-1; v_call: TRBV27; d_call: NA; cdr3_aa: CASTRTGQYNEQFF; cdr3_nt: TGTGCCAGCACCAGAACGGGACAATACAATGAGCAGTTCTTC
clone_size: few; j_call: TRBJ2-7; v_call: TRBV6-5; d_call: NA; cdr3_aa: CASSYQREQYF; cdr3_nt: TGTGCCAGCAGTTACCAGAGGGAGCAGTACTTC
clone_size: NA; j_call: TRBJ1-4; v_call: TRBV10-3; d_call: NA; cdr3_aa: CAISEQGPVGQGLEKLFF; cdr3_nt: TGTGCCATCAGTGAGCAGGGGCCGGTCGGGCAGGGCCTTGAAAAACTGTTTTTT
clone_size: many; j_call: TRBJ2-7; v_call: TRBV7-2; d_call: TRBD1; cdr3_aa: CASSMTGFHEQYF; cdr3_nt: TGTGCCAGCAGCATGACAGGGTTCCACGAGCAGTACTTC
clone_size: NA; j_call: TRBJ2-5; v_call: TRBV20-1; d_call: NA; cdr3_aa: CSARALRRNQETQYF; cdr3_nt: TGCAGTGCTAGAGCGTTGCGCCGGAACCAAGAGACCCAGTACTTC
clone_size: NA; j_call: TRBJ1-2; v_call: TRBV11-2; d_call: TRBD1; cdr3_aa: CASSSSYYRDRGGKGYTF; cdr3_nt: TGTGCCAGCAGCTCGAGCTATTACCGGGACAGGGGAGGGAAAGGCTACACCTTC
clone_size: few; j_call: TRBJ1-1; v_call: TRBV5-5; d_call: NA; cdr3_aa: CASSGGVPGSEAFF; cdr3_nt: TGTGCCAGCAGCGGAGGGGTTCCCGGATCCGAAGCTTTCTTT
clone_size: many; j_call: TRBJ2-5; v_call: TRBV29-1; d_call: TRBD2; cdr3_aa: CSGGTSGRQETQYF; cdr3_nt: TGCAGCGGCGGGACTAGCGGGAGACAAGAGACCCAGTACTTC